Listed below are T cell receptor beta chains from one sample, sequenced in a study of patients and donors after allogeneic stem cell transplantation. TCRdb re-analysed the RT-PCR reads in MiXCR, keeping a single row per CDR3 protein. The data hold 200,000 to 250,000 distinct CDR3 sequences, with around 14% observed a single time. Specimen: blood, either unsorted or a sorted T cell fraction (not recorded which). All receptors derive from a human donor who was either an allogeneic HSCT recipient or a stem cell or donor lymphocyte infusion donor (not recorded which). It is not recorded whose cells these are; they may come from a transplant donor. The CDR3 runs from the conserved cysteine through the conserved F or W. Fields, in order: J gene, D gene, clone size, V gene, CDR3 protein, CDR3 DNA. A D gene is named only where the DNA matches it firmly. Rows give clone size only sometimes, using once, few, many, or a class for an expanded clone.

TRBJ2-7	-	-	TRBV19	CASSRQHSYEQYF	TGTGCCAGTAGCCGACAGCACTCCTACGAGCAGTACTTC
TRBJ1-1	-	many	TRBV25-1	CASSEWAGEAFF	TGTGCCAGCAGTGAGTGGGCAGGTGAAGCTTTCTTT
TRBJ1-2	-	-	TRBV10-3	CAIRADSGSVYGYTF	TGTGCCATCAGGGCAGACTCAGGGTCTGTCTATGGCTACACCTTC
TRBJ1-4	TRBD1	-	TRBV7-9	CASSFNSGGQEKLFF	TGTGCCAGCAGCTTCAATAGTGGGGGACAGGAAAAACTGTTTTTT
TRBJ1-5	-	-	TRBV6-1	CASSDQGSLGNQPQHF	TGTGCCAGCAGTGACCAGGGATCGCTAGGGAATCAGCCCCAGCATTTT
TRBJ2-5	TRBD2	-	TRBV28	CASSLPGGYETQYF	TGTGCCAGCAGTTTACCGGGGGGGTATGAGACCCAGTACTTC
TRBJ1-6	-	-	TRBV10-3	CAISEIDNSPLHF	TGTGCCATCAGTGAGATCGATAATTCACCCCTCCACTTT
TRBJ1-1	-	-	TRBV20-1	CSARHGRNEAFF	TGCAGTGCTAGGCATGGTCGAAACGAAGCTTTCTTT
TRBJ2-3	TRBD2	-	TRBV4-2	CASSQDGLAGGRDTQYF	TGTGCCAGCAGCCAAGATGGTCTAGCGGGAGGCAGAGATACGCAGTATTTT
TRBJ1-1	TRBD1	few	TRBV6-5	CASSSGQGVGNTEAFF	TGTGCCAGCAGTTCGGGACAGGGTGTGGGGAACACTGAAGCTTTCTTT
TRBJ2-1	TRBD2	-	TRBV11-3	CASSSSLRGIYNEQFF	TGTGCCAGCAGCTCCTCGTTGCGGGGGATCTACAATGAGCAGTTCTTC
TRBJ1-1	-	-	TRBV30	CAWGTRTVANTEAFF	TGTGCCTGGGGAACCAGGACAGTAGCGAACACTGAAGCTTTCTTT
TRBJ2-7	-	-	TRBV7-2	CASSLNLGSAYEQYF	TGTGCCAGCAGCCTAAACCTCGGGTCCGCCTACGAGCAGTACTTC
TRBJ2-1	-	-	TRBV30	CAWRYRTAEQFF	TGTGCCTGGAGGTACCGGACAGCTGAGCAGTTCTTC
TRBJ2-1	TRBD2	few	TRBV5-6	CASRGTSEGEQFF	TGTGCCAGCAGGGGGACTAGCGAAGGTGAGCAGTTCTTC
TRBJ2-5	-	few	TRBV11-3	CASSSFRDGETQYF	TGTGCCAGCAGCTCCTTCAGGGATGGGGAGACCCAGTACTTC
TRBJ1-1	-	few	TRBV6-6	CASSYSEVTEAFF	TGTGCCAGCAGTTACTCGGAAGTCACTGAAGCTTTCTTT
TRBJ2-7	-	-	TRBV5-5	CASSFRDLVPYEQYF	TGTGCCAGCAGCTTCCGGGACCTCGTCCCCTACGAGCAGTACTTC
TRBJ1-5	-	few	TRBV27	CASRGVGDQPQHF	TGTGCCAGCAGAGGGGTGGGAGATCAGCCCCAGCATTTT
TRBJ2-7	-	few	TRBV5-1	CASSETNTYEQYF	TGCGCCAGCAGCGAAACGAACACCTACGAGCAGTACTTC
TRBJ2-7	-	few	TRBV6-1	CASSEMGGQAYEQYF	TGTGCCAGCAGTGAAATGGGAGGACAGGCCTACGAGCAGTACTTC
TRBJ2-7	TRBD2	few	TRBV5-1	CASSLDGLAIYEQYF	TGCGCCAGCAGCTTGGATGGACTAGCTATTTACGAGCAGTACTTC
TRBJ2-3	-	-	TRBV30	CAWSVGDTQYF	TGTGCCTGGAGTGTTGGTGATACGCAGTATTTT
TRBJ2-1	-	many	TRBV29-1	CSVKWDTGSVGYNEQFF	TGCAGCGTGAAATGGGACACAGGATCGGTGGGGTACAATGAGCAGTTCTTC
TRBJ2-7	TRBD1	few	TRBV7-9	CASSDGTGRYEQYF	TGTGCCAGCAGTGACGGGACAGGGCGCTACGAGCAGTACTTC
TRBJ1-5	-	few	TRBV6-1	CASRITNSNQPQHF	TGTGCCAGCAGGATAACTAATAGCAATCAGCCCCAGCATTTT
TRBJ1-2	TRBD1	-	TRBV14	CASSQYRGAYGYTF	TGTGCCAGCAGCCAGTACAGGGGCGCCTATGGCTACACCTTC
TRBJ2-7	TRBD2	many	TRBV6-1	CASSGSGGTTPYEQYF	TGTGCCAGCAGCGGTAGCGGGGGGACCACCCCCTACGAGCAGTACTTC
TRBJ1-1	-	-	TRBV7-8	CASSLATFQELNTEAFF	TGTGCCAGCAGCTTAGCCACTTTCCAGGAGTTGAACACTGAAGCTTTCTTT
TRBJ2-3	TRBD2	many	TRBV20-1	CSAPTSGGALTTDTQYF	TGCAGTGCGCCCACTAGCGGGGGGGCCCTAACAACAGATACGCAGTATTTT
TRBJ1-6	TRBD1	many	TRBV5-1	CASSHGQGLESPLHF	TGCGCCAGCAGTCACGGACAGGGGCTGGAATCACCCCTCCACTTT
TRBJ2-7	TRBD2	many	TRBV3-1	CASSNPPSGNSYEQYF	TGTGCCAGCAGCAACCCCCCTAGCGGGAACTCCTACGAGCAGTACTTC
TRBJ2-3	TRBD2	few	TRBV5-4	CASSLERGADTQYF	TGTGCCAGCAGCTTAGAGCGGGGCGCAGATACGCAGTATTTT
TRBJ2-7	TRBD2	many	TRBV10-3	CAISESPGGVYEQYF	TGTGCCATCAGTGAGTCCCCGGGAGGGGTCTACGAGCAGTACTTC
TRBJ2-7	TRBD1	-	TRBV7-9	CASSYGNPGTGFNEQYF	TGTGCCAGCAGTTATGGAAACCCCGGGACAGGGTTCAACGAGCAGTACTTC
TRBJ2-7	-	-	TRBV6-1	CASTRAGNPYEQYF	TGTGCCAGCACTCGGGCAGGGAATCCCTACGAGCAGTACTTC
TRBJ2-7	-	few	TRBV11-3	CASSLFWGLDEQYF	TGTGCCAGCAGCTTATTCTGGGGGCTGGACGAGCAGTACTTC
TRBJ2-1	TRBD2	few	TRBV6-2/TRBV6-3	CATQRGGYNEQFF	TGTGCCACTCAGCGGGGGGGATACAATGAGCAGTTCTTC
TRBJ2-3	-	many	TRBV29-1	CSGSTASTDTQYF	TGCAGCGGGTCGACGGCTAGCACAGATACGCAGTATTTT
TRBJ2-3	TRBD1	-	TRBV10-3	CAIKGASTDTQYF	TGTGCCATCAAGGGGGCCTCCACAGATACGCAGTATTTT
TRBJ1-1	TRBD1	few	TRBV4-1	CASSQEEGADTEAFF	TGCGCCAGCAGCCAAGAAGAGGGGGCGGACACTGAAGCTTTCTTT
TRBJ2-7	-	many	TRBV29-1	CSAGAQGNEQYF	TGCAGCGCAGGGGCACAGGGCAACGAGCAGTACTTC
TRBJ2-7	-	many	TRBV6-6	CASKPFQGFEQYF	TGTGCCAGCAAACCCTTCCAGGGTTTCGAGCAGTACTTC
TRBJ2-3	TRBD2	few	TRBV5-1	CASSFLPGTRGDTQYF	TGCGCCAGCAGCTTCCTTCCGGGGACTAGGGGAGATACGCAGTATTTT
TRBJ1-2	-	many	TRBV29-1	CSVWGGSRVGSYTF	TGCAGCGTGTGGGGTGGGAGCCGGGTGGGGAGCTACACCTTC
TRBJ2-3	-	few	TRBV5-1	CASSGGLAPLGTDTQYF	TGCGCCAGCAGCGGGGGGTTAGCGCCCCTGGGGACAGATACGCAGTATTTT
TRBJ2-7	-	few	TRBV20-1	CSAHGQDPGHEQYF	TGCAGTGCTCACGGGCAGGACCCGGGCCACGAGCAGTACTTC